The T cell receptor beta chain under discussion was sequenced for a study of response to subunit inactivated influenza vaccine. Study-wide findings and caveats: The authors proposed limited new T cell recruitment per seasonal influenza vaccination.

As concerns this clonotype: Antigen: not known.

Each CDR3 protein gets one entry after TCRdb re-called the RT-PCR reads with MiXCR. The sample has some 500,000 distinct CDR3 sequences; roughly 13% are singletons. Germline CDR1 reads SQVTM; CDR2 reads ANQGSEA. CDR3 length: 13 residues. Deletions cut 7 bases from V and 0 bases from J, with 13 bases between. J is TRBJ2-7 and V is TRBV29-1; D may be TRBD2 (6 bases). This clonotype was sampled from a man aged 45-65 years who received an inactivated influenza vaccine. Sequenced material: PBMCs from blood, taken 40 to 50 days after vaccination. CDR3 nucleotides: TGCAGCGCGGGGGATCCTAGCTCCTACGAGCAGTACTTC. Translating gives CSAGDPSSYEQYF.